The entry that follows covers one T cell receptor (beta chain) sequence. This record comes from a study of technical replicates of blood from several donors. Using immunoSEQ multiplex PCR, the repertoire was profiled, and TCRdb retains in-frame clones only, with some absent. The sample records tens of thousands of clones, 80% to 95% being singletons. Sequenced input: PBMCs. The sequence was obtained from a human donor in good health. Some clones in this sample may be carry-over from other donors' samples.

CDR3 DNA sequence: TGCGCCAGCAGCTTGGAAAGCGGGGGGGCGTATACGCAGTATTTT. It encodes CASSLESGGAYTQYF. The chain joins TRBV5-1 to TRBJ2-3; TRBD2 agrees at 10 bases. This CDR3 comprises 15 residues. Trimming took 0 bases from V and 7 from J; bases not matched to a gene: 5. Per germline, CDR1 SGHRS and CDR2 YFSETQ.